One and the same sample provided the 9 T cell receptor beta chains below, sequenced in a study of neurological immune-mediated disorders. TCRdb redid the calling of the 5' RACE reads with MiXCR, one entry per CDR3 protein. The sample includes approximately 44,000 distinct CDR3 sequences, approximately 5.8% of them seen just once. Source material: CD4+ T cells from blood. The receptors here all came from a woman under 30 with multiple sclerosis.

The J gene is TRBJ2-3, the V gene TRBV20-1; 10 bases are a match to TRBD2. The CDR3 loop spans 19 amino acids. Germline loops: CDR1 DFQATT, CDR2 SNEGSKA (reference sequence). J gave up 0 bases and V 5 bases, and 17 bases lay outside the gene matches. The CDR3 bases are TGCAGTGCTTCGGATATGGACTCCGGGACTAGCGTAAGCACAGATACGCAGTATTTT. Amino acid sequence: CSASDMDSGTSVSTDTQYF.

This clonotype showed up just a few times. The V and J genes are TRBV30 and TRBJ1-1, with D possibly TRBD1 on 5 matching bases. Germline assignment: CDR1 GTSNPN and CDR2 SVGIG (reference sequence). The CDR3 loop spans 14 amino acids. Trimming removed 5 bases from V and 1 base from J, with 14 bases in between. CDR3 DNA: TGTGCCTGGGGTGGTCGGGGGAGGAACACTGAAGCTTTCTTT. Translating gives CAWGGRGRNTEAFF.

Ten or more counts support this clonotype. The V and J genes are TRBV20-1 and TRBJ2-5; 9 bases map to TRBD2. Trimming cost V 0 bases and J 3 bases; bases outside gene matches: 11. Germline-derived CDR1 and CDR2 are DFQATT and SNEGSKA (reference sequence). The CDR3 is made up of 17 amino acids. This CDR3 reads CSAREGVRASGEETQYF. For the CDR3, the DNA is TGCAGTGCTAGAGAGGGGGTGAGGGCTAGCGGGGAAGAGACCCAGTACTTC.

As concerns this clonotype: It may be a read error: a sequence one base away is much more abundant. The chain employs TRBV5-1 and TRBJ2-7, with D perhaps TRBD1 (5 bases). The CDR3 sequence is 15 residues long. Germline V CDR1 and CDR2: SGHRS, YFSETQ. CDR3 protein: CANSSMTESSYEQYF. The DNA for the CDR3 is TGCGCCAACAGCTCGATGACAGAGAGCTCCTACGAGCAGTACTTC.

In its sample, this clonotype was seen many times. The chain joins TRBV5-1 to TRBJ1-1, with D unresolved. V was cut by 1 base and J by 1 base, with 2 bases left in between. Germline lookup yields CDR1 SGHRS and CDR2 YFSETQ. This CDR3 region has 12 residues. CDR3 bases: TGCGCCAGCAGCTTGACGAACACTGAAGCTTTCTTT. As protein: CASSLTNTEAFF.

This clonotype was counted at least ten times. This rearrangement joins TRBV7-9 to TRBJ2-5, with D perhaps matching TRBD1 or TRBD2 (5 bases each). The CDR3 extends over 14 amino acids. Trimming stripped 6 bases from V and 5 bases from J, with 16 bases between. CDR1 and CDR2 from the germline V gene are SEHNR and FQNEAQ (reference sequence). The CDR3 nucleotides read TGTGCCAGCAGACTAACGGGGCCCTCGGAGACCCAGTACTTC. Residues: CASRLTGPSETQYF.

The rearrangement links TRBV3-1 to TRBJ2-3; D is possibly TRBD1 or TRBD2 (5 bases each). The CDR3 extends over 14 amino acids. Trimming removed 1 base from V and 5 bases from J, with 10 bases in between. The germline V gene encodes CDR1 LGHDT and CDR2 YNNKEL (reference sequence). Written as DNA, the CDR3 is TGTGCCAGCAGCCAAGGCAGGGAGATAGATACGCAGTATTTT. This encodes CASSQGREIDTQYF.

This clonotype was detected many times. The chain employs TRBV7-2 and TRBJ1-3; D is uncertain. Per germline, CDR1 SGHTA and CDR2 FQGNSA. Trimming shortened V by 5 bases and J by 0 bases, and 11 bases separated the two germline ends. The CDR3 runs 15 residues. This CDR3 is CASSLSASSGNTIYF. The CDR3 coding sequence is TGTGCCAGCAGCCTCAGCGCATCCTCTGGAAACACCATATATTTT.

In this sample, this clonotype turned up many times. Here the CDR3 reads CSAEPAGGPGYEQYV. The CDR3, as DNA: TGCAGTGCAGAGCCGGCGGGAGGGCCGGGTTACGAGCAGTACGTC. The chain employs TRBV20-1 and TRBJ2-7, with 9 positions matching TRBD2. CDR3 length equals 15 residues. CDR1 is DFQATT and CDR2 is SNEGSKA in the germline V gene (reference sequence). V shed 6 bases and J 4 bases; nucleotides not matched to a gene: 13.